The next 19 T cell receptor beta chains were all read from a single sample in a study of blood T cell repertoires in COVID-19. Assay: immunoSEQ multiplex PCR; the TCRdb copy retains only in-frame clones and omits some. The data contain about 360,000 clones, approximately 86% of them singletons. Sequenced material: peripheral blood. Source of these receptors: a woman aged 55-75 years with COVID-19, enrolled during active disease.

CDR3 DNA sequence: TGCGCCAGCAGCGCTCGAACAGGGAGGGTGGCAGATACGCAGTATTTT. Translated: CASSARTGRVADTQYF. V is TRBV5-1 and J is TRBJ2-3; D might be TRBD2 (7 bases). This CDR3 spans 16 amino acids. The ends were cut back, 4 bases at V and 4 bases at J, with 19 bases in the middle. Germline CDR1 SGHRS, CDR2 YFSETQ.

This clone showed up just a few times. The rearrangement links TRBV4-1 to TRBJ1-2; TRBD1 matches 7 bases. V lost 1 base and J lost 4; bases outside the gene matches: 3. This CDR3 region has 14 residues. Germline V lookup: CDR1 MGHRA, CDR2 YSYEKL. The CDR3 region is CASSQGTGLYGYTF. Written as DNA, the CDR3 is TGCGCCAGCAGCCAAGGGACAGGCCTCTATGGCTACACCTTC.

The chain has TRBV5-4 and TRBJ2-2; possible D gene TRBD1, 6 bases. Germline loops: CDR1 SGHNT, CDR2 YYREEE (reference sequence). V was clipped by 10 bases and J by 0 bases, with 16 bases between them. This CDR3 spans 15 amino acids. The CDR3 DNA sequence: TGTGCCGTCATGAGAGGGGGTCCGAACACCGGGGAGCTGTTTTTT. Its protein is CAVMRGGPNTGELFF.

J is TRBJ1-1 and V is TRBV7-9; TRBD1 aligns across 7 bases. CDR1 SEHNR and CDR2 FQNEAQ come from the germline V gene (reference sequence). J gave up 6 bases and V 0 bases, and 1 base lay outside the gene matches. The CDR3 has 13 residues. The chain's CDR3 is CASSLAQGAEAFF. CDR3 sequence (DNA): TGTGCCAGCAGCTTAGCGCAGGGGGCTGAAGCTTTCTTT. Variable domain in full (rest from reference TRBV7-9 and TRBJ1-1): DTGVSQNPRHKITKRGQNVTFRCDPISEHNRLYWYRQTLGQGPEFLTYFQNEAQLEKSRLLSDRFSAERPKGSFSTLEIQRTEQGDSAMYLCASSLAQGAEAFFGQGTRLTVV.

The J gene is TRBJ2-1, the V gene TRBV5-1; 8 nucleotides match TRBD1. V lost 3 bases to trimming and J lost 8 bases; unmatched junction nucleotides: 13. Looked up from germline, CDR1 is SGHRS and CDR2 is YFSETQ. There are 16 residues in the CDR3. DNA for the CDR3: TGCGCCAGCAGCTCAGGTTGGACAGGGAATTTGGATGAGCAGTTCTTC. Protein product: CASSSGWTGNLDEQFF. The whole variable domain, remainder taken from reference TRBV5-1 and TRBJ2-1, is KAGVTQTPRYLIKTRGQQVTLSCSPISGHRSVSWYQQTPGQGLQFLFEYFSETQRNKGNFPGRFSGRQFSNSRSEMNVSTLELGDSALYLCASSSGWTGNLDEQFFGPGTRLTVL.

The chain combines TRBV5-5 with TRBJ2-5; D possibly corresponds to TRBD1 (6 bases). The CDR3 has 10 residues. Looked up from germline, CDR1 is SGHKS and CDR2 is YYEKEE (reference sequence). Trimming removed 9 bases from V and 5 bases from J, with 8 bases in between. CDR3 sequence reads: CANREETQYF. The CDR3 nucleotides read TGTGCCAACAGGGAGGAGACCCAGTACTTC.

The rearrangement uses TRBV14 and TRBJ2-5, with D perhaps matching TRBD1 (6 bases). V was shortened by 1 base and J by 2 bases, with 11 bases between the two germline ends. The CDR3 extends over 15 amino acids. Per germline, CDR1 SGHDN and CDR2 FVKESK. In DNA form, the CDR3 reads TGTGCCAGCAGCCAAGTTGGACAGCCACAAGAGACCCAGTACTTC. It codes for CASSQVGQPQETQYF.

This clone has only one observation. This rearrangement joins TRBV29-1 to TRBJ1-2; TRBD1 agrees at 9 bases. The CDR3 has 15 amino acids. The ends lost 0 bases at V and 2 bases at J; junction bases unmatched: 4. The V gene's germline CDR1 is SQVTM and CDR2 ANQGSEA. CDR3 amino acids: CSVEDPGQGNYGYTF. As DNA, the CDR3 is TGCAGCGTTGAAGACCCGGGACAGGGAAACTATGGCTACACCTTC.

The V gene is TRBV24-1, the J gene TRBJ2-1, with 10 positions matching TRBD2. The CDR3 runs 16 residues. Germline CDR1 KGHDR, CDR2 SFDVKD. V was clipped by 4 bases and J by 4 bases; unmatched bases: 6. Written as DNA, the CDR3 is TGTGCCACCAGTGACGATACTAGCGGGGCTTACAATGAGCAGTTCTTC. It encodes CATSDDTSGAYNEQFF.

The chain joins TRBV12-3 or TRBV12-4 to TRBJ1-1; D might be TRBD1 (5 bases). The CDR3 loop spans 13 amino acids. The V end was cut by 2 bases, the J end by 4 bases, with 8 bases between. CDR3 coding DNA: TGTGCCAGCAGTTTAAAAGGGGTCACTGAAGCTTTCTTT. Protein sequence: CASSLKGVTEAFF.

The chain joins TRBV5-6 to TRBJ2-5; D possibly corresponds to TRBD1 (5 bases). The germline V gene encodes CDR1 SGHDT and CDR2 YYEEEE. The CDR3 is made up of 14 amino acids. CDR3 residues: CATSWKGPRETQYF. The CDR3 DNA reads as TGTGCTACCAGCTGGAAGGGGCCAAGGGAGACCCAGTACTTC.

This clone showed up just once. The chain links TRBV5-1 to TRBJ1-1; TRBD1 is a possible D gene (5 bases). With 4 bases removed from V and 11 bases from J, the gap between germline ends came to 12 bases. CDR3 length equals 11 residues. In germline, CDR1 is SGHRS, CDR2 YFSETQ. CDR3 nucleotides: TGCGCCAGCAGCCTAGGGGATGGGGCTTTCTTT. Translated: CASSLGDGAFF.

CDR3 sequence reads: CASSLRVSNTEAFF. The CDR3 DNA sequence: TGTGCCAGCAGCTTACGGGTTTCGAACACTGAAGCTTTCTTT. The rearrangement links TRBV7-2 to TRBJ1-1; D unclear. The germline V gene encodes CDR1 SGHTA and CDR2 FQGNSA. V shed 2 bases and J shed 1 base, with 8 bases lying between them. The CDR3 covers 14 residues.

This chain uses TRBV5-1 with TRBJ1-1, with TRBD1 as a possible D gene (6 bases). Germline assignment: CDR1 SGHRS and CDR2 YFSETQ. Trimming left V 4 bases short and J 2 bases short, with 18 bases between. The length of the CDR3 is 16 residues. In nucleotides, the CDR3 is TGCGCCAGCAGCAGCATAACAGGGAAGAGAAACACTGAAGCTTTCTTT. As protein: CASSSITGKRNTEAFF.

CDR3 in amino acids: CASSIGANEKLFF. CDR3 in DNA: TGTGCCAGCAGTATAGGGGCTAATGAAAAACTGTTTTTT. This chain links TRBV6-5 with TRBJ1-4; a possible D gene is TRBD1 (5 bases). The CDR3 extends over 13 amino acids. Trimming pared 5 bases from V and 3 bases from J, leaving 7 bases between. Germline assignment: CDR1 MNHEY and CDR2 SVGAGI.

The J gene is TRBJ1-5, the V gene TRBV19; D may be TRBD1 (5 bases). CDR3 length: 19 amino acids. Deletions cut 3 bases from V and 6 bases from J, with 27 bases between. Germline CDR1 reads LNHDA; CDR2 reads SQIVND (reference sequence). The CDR3 loop is CASSIRQGGISRDGQPQHF. Here the CDR3 DNA reads TGTGCCAGTAGTATTCGGCAGGGAGGGATCTCAAGGGACGGTCAGCCCCAGCATTTT.

This rearrangement joins TRBV30 to TRBJ2-5; no clear D. This CDR3 is 13 amino acids long. Germline CDR1 reads GTSNPN; CDR2 reads SVGIG (reference sequence). Trimming took off 1 base at V and 5 bases at J, with 11 bases between the two ends. In DNA form, the CDR3 reads TGTGCCTGGAGTGGGCATGGAGCGGAGACCCAGTACTTC. Its protein is CAWSGHGAETQYF.

The rearrangement uses TRBV15 and TRBJ2-6; D perhaps matches TRBD2 (6 bases). CDR3 size: 16 residues. V was clipped by 1 base and J by 2 bases, with 9 bases between them. The germline V gene has CDR1 LNHNV and CDR2 YYDKDF (reference sequence). For the CDR3, the DNA is TGTGCCACCAGCAGAGTCGGGAGCACTGGGGCCAACGTCCTGACTTTC. Encoded protein: CATSRVGSTGANVLTF.

This rearrangement joins TRBV3-1 (or the pseudogene TRBV3-2) to TRBJ1-1, with a weak D call TRBD1 (5 bases). CDR3 length: 14 amino acids. Germline lookup yields CDR1 LGHDT and CDR2 YNNKEL (reference sequence). V lost 0 bases and J lost 4, with 9 bases in between. The CDR3 spells CASSQDTGGTEAFF. The CDR3 bases are TGTGCCAGCAGCCAAGATACGGGGGGCACTGAAGCTTTCTTT.